A single sample is the source of the 31 T cell receptor beta chains below, sequenced in a study of CDR3 diversity in severe acne. TCRdb re-analysed the PCR reads in MiXCR, keeping a single row per CDR3 protein. Among 84,000 or so distinct CDR3 sequences listed, 45% to 50% were seen once. The sequenced sample was blood. These receptors all come from a male donor in good health, serving as a control.

This clonotype was seen at least ten times. The gene calls are TRBV6-1 and TRBJ2-2, with D uncertain. Germline CDR1 is MNHNS and CDR2 is SASEGT. V was trimmed by 7 bases and J by 7 bases, leaving 22 bases between them. This CDR3 has 16 amino acids. The CDR3 is CASTLDGPKISGELFF. The CDR3 nucleotides read TGTGCCAGCACTCTCGACGGACCCAAGATTAGCGGGGAGCTGTTTTTT.

This chain links TRBV28 with TRBJ2-2, with 7 bases lining up with TRBD2. Trimming cost V 6 bases and J 4 bases; bases outside gene matches: 11. CDR3 length equals 16 residues. Germline assignment: CDR1 MDHEN and CDR2 SYDVKM. In DNA, the CDR3 is TGTGCCAGCAGAACAAACGGGAGGAGGCGCACCGGGGAGCTGTTTTTT. It codes for CASRTNGRRRTGELFF.

The CDR3 reads CASSGQGGGGTEAFF. CDR3 DNA sequence: TGTGCCAGCAGCGGACAGGGCGGTGGAGGGACTGAAGCTTTCTTT. This chain links TRBV5-5 with TRBJ1-1, with 8 nucleotides matching TRBD1. Germline V gene lookup returns CDR1 SGHKS and CDR2 YYEKEE (reference sequence). J lost 5 bases, V lost 4 bases, and 10 bases had no gene match. This CDR3 is built from 15 residues.

The V gene is TRBV10-3, the J gene TRBJ1-2, with D possibly TRBD1 on 6 matching bases. The CDR3 sequence is 16 residues long. V gave up 0 bases and J gave up 8 bases, with 19 bases separating them. CDR1 is ENHRY, CDR2 SYGVKD, per germline. As DNA, the CDR3 is TGTGCCATCAGTGAGTCGACTCTCGGCAGGGGCGGCGGCTACACCTTC. Amino acid sequence: CAISESTLGRGGGYTF.

This chain links TRBV2 with TRBJ2-2; D call uncertain. The V end was cut by 4 bases, the J end by 3 bases, with 9 bases between. Germline V gene sequence: CDR1 SNHLY, CDR2 FYNNEI. CDR3 length: 14 amino acids. The CDR3 sequence is CASSVGTYTGELFF. Written as DNA, the CDR3 is TGTGCCAGCAGTGTAGGTACCTACACCGGGGAGCTGTTTTTT.

The chain employs TRBV9 and TRBJ2-7, with 7 bases that match TRBD2. The end of the DNA aligns better with TRBJ2-1, so the J call may be wrong. This CDR3 comprises 15 residues. Looked up from germline, CDR1 is SGDLS and CDR2 is YYNGEE. The CDR3 DNA is TGTGCCAGCAGCGTAGCTAGCGGAGGCGGGGTGAAGCAGTTCTTC. This sequence encodes CASSVASGGGVKQFF.

This rearrangement joins TRBV6-1 to TRBJ1-2; D gene unclear. Germline V gene data show CDR1 as MNHNS and CDR2 as SASEGT. This CDR3 is 13 amino acids long. V was cut by 5 bases and J by 6 bases, with 13 bases left in between. The CDR3 DNA reads TGTGCCAGCAGTCACGGACGGCTGGATGGCTACACCTTC. Translated: CASSHGRLDGYTF.

This chain joins TRBV7-9 and TRBJ1-2, with D possibly TRBD1 on 5 matching bases. V lost 1 base to trimming and J lost 4 bases, with 16 bases between them. This CDR3 has 16 amino acids. CDR1 and CDR2 (germline): SEHNR, FQNEAQ (reference sequence). In DNA form, the CDR3 reads TGTGCCAGCAGCTTAGAGGTTACAGGCCCTTCCTATGGCTACACCTTC. Protein product: CASSLEVTGPSYGYTF.

This clonotype has just a few counts. J is TRBJ1-5 and V is TRBV6-5; maybe TRBD1 (5 bases). Trimming left V 6 bases short and J 8 bases short, with 11 bases between. The CDR3 covers 12 residues. The germline V gene encodes CDR1 MNHEY and CDR2 SVGAGI. The CDR3 protein is CASSRGGEPQHF. The CDR3 nucleotides read TGTGCCAGCAGCCGGGGCGGCGAGCCCCAGCATTTT.

The rearrangement links TRBV5-6 to TRBJ1-2, with D unresolved. Looked up from germline, CDR1 is SGHDT and CDR2 is YYEEEE. This CDR3 has 13 amino acids. The germline V and J ends were trimmed by 4 bases and 4 bases, with 11 bases remaining between them. CDR3 amino acids: CASSGTMAYGYTF. The DNA for the CDR3 is TGTGCCAGCAGCGGTACAATGGCCTATGGCTACACCTTC. The full variable domain, completed using reference TRBV5-6 and TRBJ1-2, is DAGVTQSPTHLIKTRGQQVTLRCSPKSGHDTVSWYQQALGQGPQFIFQYYEEEERQRGNFPDRFSGHQFPNYSSELNVNALLLGDSALYLCASSGTMAYGYTFGSGTRLTVV.

This clonotype has more than one count but fewer than ten. The chain uses TRBV6-1 and TRBJ1-1; unclear D gene. This CDR3 has 10 amino acids. Germline V CDR1 and CDR2: MNHNS, SASEGT. Deletions cut 10 bases from V and 7 bases from J, with 10 bases between. Here the CDR3 DNA reads TGTGCCACCAACCATTATGAAGCTTTCTTT. It specifies CATNHYEAFF.

This clonotype was recorded many times. The V gene is TRBV25-1, the J gene TRBJ1-2, with D perhaps TRBD1 (5 bases). The ends were cut back, 3 bases at V and 4 bases at J, with 15 bases in the middle. CDR3 length equals 15 residues. Per the germline V gene, CDR1 is MGHDK and CDR2 is SYGVNS. CDR3 DNA sequence: TGTGCCAGCAGTGAGCGACGGGGGTCATTCTATGGCTACACCTTC. The encoded protein is CASSERRGSFYGYTF.

The V call is TRBV20-1, the J call TRBJ2-2, with D perhaps matching TRBD2 (5 bases). Germline CDR1 DFQATT, CDR2 SNEGSKA (reference sequence). The ends were cut back, 1 base at V and 3 bases at J, with 9 bases in the middle. This CDR3 has 14 residues. This chain's CDR3 is CSARGLSDTGELFF. CDR3 DNA sequence: TGCAGTGCTAGAGGGCTTAGCGACACCGGGGAGCTGTTTTTT.

This clonotype was picked up a small number of times. The J gene is TRBJ2-3, the V gene TRBV6-5, with 7 bases matching TRBD1. Germline lookup yields CDR1 MNHEY and CDR2 SVGAGI. Losses at the gene ends were 5 bases for V and 2 bases for J; bases not matched to a gene: 4. The CDR3 sequence is 14 residues long. CDR3 nucleotide sequence: TGTGCCAGCAGTACAGGGGCCAACACAGATACGCAGTATTTT. Translating it yields CASSTGANTDTQYF.

The chain has TRBV15 and TRBJ2-2; D uncertain. V lost 3 bases and J lost 4, with 3 bases in between. Germline loops: CDR1 LNHNV, CDR2 YYDKDF (reference sequence). The CDR3 loop spans 12 amino acids. The CDR3 here is CATSSFTGELFF. DNA for the CDR3: TGTGCCACCAGCAGCTTCACCGGGGAGCTGTTTTTT.

This clonotype was counted only a few times. The chain employs TRBV7-2 and TRBJ2-5; TRBD2 is a possible D gene (6 bases). Per the germline V gene, CDR1 is SGHTA and CDR2 is FQGNSA. This CDR3 comprises 15 residues. V was pared by 5 bases and J by 7 bases, with 20 bases between. In nucleotides, the CDR3 is TGTGCCAGCAGCCTCGTGGGTGGGGGGAGCGTGACCCAGTACTTC. Protein sequence: CASSLVGGGSVTQYF.

This rearrangement joins TRBV6-5 to TRBJ2-7, with TRBD1 matching 7 bases. Germline values: CDR1 MNHEY, CDR2 SVGAGI. V lost 11 bases, J lost 1 base, and 14 bases stayed unmatched. The CDR3 consists of 15 residues. The CDR3 is CAGGGTDLYSYEQYF. The DNA of the CDR3 is TGTGCCGGAGGTGGGACAGACCTTTATTCCTACGAGCAGTACTTC.

This clonotype was counted once. The junction departs from the called germline gene at one end, perhaps through a read error. The chain is built from TRBV2 and TRBJ1-3; D is unclear. CDR1 and CDR2 from the germline V gene are SNHLY and FYNNEI. The CDR3 runs 12 residues. This CDR3 is CASRGLGNTIHF. The DNA for the CDR3 is TGTGCCAGCAGGGGCCTTGGAAACACCATACATTTT.

Comment on this clonotype: At one of its ends the junction is not consistent with the germline gene, which may arise from a read error. CDR3 protein: CASSPFRDMRDSSYEQYF. Here the CDR3 DNA reads TGCGCCAGCAGCCCTTTTAGAGACATGAGGGACAGCTCCTACGAGCAGTACTTC. The rearrangement links TRBV25-1 to TRBJ2-7, with TRBD1 matching over 7 bases. The CDR3 runs 18 residues. The germline CDR1 and CDR2 sequences are MGHDK and SYGVNS.

Ten or more counts support this clonotype. The chain uses TRBV12-3 or TRBV12-4 and TRBJ1-1; tentatively, D is TRBD1 (5 bases). The CDR3 extends over 13 amino acids. V was cut by 10 bases and J by 3 bases, with 15 bases left in between. CDR3 bases: TGTGCCACCAAAGCGAGGGACTACACTGAAGCTTTCTTT. It codes for CATKARDYTEAFF.

This sequence joins TRBV7-2 and TRBJ2-5; 9 bases fit TRBD2. Germline CDR1 is SGHTA and CDR2 is FQGNSA. The CDR3 is 15 amino acids. The V gene end was trimmed by 2 bases and the J gene end by 5 bases; junction bases not matched to a gene: 6. The CDR3 region is CASSLSSGSWETQYF. Here the CDR3 DNA reads TGTGCCAGCAGCTTAAGTAGCGGGAGCTGGGAGACCCAGTACTTC. The whole variable domain, filled in from reference TRBV7-2 and TRBJ2-5, reads GAGVSQSPSNKVTEKGKDVELRCDPISGHTALYWYRQSLGQGLEFLIYFQGNSAPDKSGLPSDRFSAERTGGSVSTLTIQRTQQEDSAVYLCASSLSSGSWETQYFGPGTRLLVL.

This chain uses TRBV5-8 with TRBJ2-5; D unclear. V was trimmed by 0 bases and J by 2 bases, leaving 2 bases between them. Looked up from germline, CDR1 is SGHTS and CDR2 is YDEGEE. This CDR3 is built from 12 residues. The CDR3 protein is CASSLGQETQYF. CDR3 bases: TGTGCCAGCAGCTTGGGGCAAGAGACCCAGTACTTC.

This chain joins TRBV7-8 and TRBJ2-7, with TRBD1 matching 9 bases. The germline V gene has CDR1 SGHVS and CDR2 FQNEAQ. This CDR3 contains 14 residues. V dropped 4 bases and J dropped 2; count of bases not matched to a gene: 3. The DNA of the CDR3 is TGTGCCAGCAGCTCCCGGGACAGGGCCTACGAGCAGTACTTC. Its protein is CASSSRDRAYEQYF.

This clonotype was observed once. The chain uses TRBV25-1 and TRBJ2-7; 10 bases agree with TRBD1. The ends lost 6 bases at V and 2 bases at J; junction bases unmatched: 10. Germline loops: CDR1 MGHDK, CDR2 SYGVNS. This CDR3 is 16 amino acids long. This CDR3 is CASRGPGTGEAYEQYF. CDR3 in DNA: TGTGCCAGCAGGGGTCCCGGGACAGGGGAGGCCTACGAGCAGTACTTC.

This clonotype has only a few counts. The rearrangement uses TRBV4-1 and TRBJ1-5; D is uncertain. V gave up 1 base and J gave up 0 bases, with 7 bases separating them. Per germline, CDR1 MGHRA and CDR2 YSYEKL. There are 15 residues in the CDR3. The CDR3 DNA follows: TGCGCCAGCAGCCAAGGGCAGTATAGCAATCAGCCCCAGCATTTT. This sequence encodes CASSQGQYSNQPQHF.

J is TRBJ2-7 and V is TRBV11-3, with D unclear. The germline V gene has CDR1 SGHNT and CDR2 YENEEA. This CDR3 region has 15 residues. V lost 0 bases and J lost 4, with 13 bases in between. CDR3 nucleotide sequence: TGTGCCAGCAGCTTAGACAGTAGGGAAAGGTACGAGCAGTACTTC. It translates to CASSLDSRERYEQYF.

The chain has TRBV13 and TRBJ1-1; maybe TRBD1 (5 bases). V gave up 4 bases and J gave up 10 bases, with 16 bases separating them. CDR3 length equals 13 residues. Germline values: CDR1 PRHDT, CDR2 FYEKMQ (reference sequence). DNA for the CDR3: TGTGCCAGCAGCTCAGATCAGGGAAACGGAGCTTTCTTT. Protein: CASSSDQGNGAFF.

In the case of this clonotype: A much bigger clone sits one base away, suggesting this may be a read error. This sequence joins TRBV4-1 and TRBJ2-7, with 9 nucleotides matching TRBD1. Germline CDR1 is MGHRA and CDR2 is YSYEKL. The V gene end was trimmed by 1 base and the J gene end by 0 bases; junction bases not matched to a gene: 4. The CDR3 sequence is 16 residues long. In nucleotides, the CDR3 is TGCGCCAGCAGCCAAGGGGGGGGACAGGGCTCCTACGAGCAGTACTTC. It yields the protein CASSQGGGQGSYEQYF.

This clonotype was seen many times. The chain has TRBV27 and TRBJ1-3; D gene unclear. The CDR3 is made up of 15 amino acids. CDR1 and CDR2 from the germline V gene are MNHEY and SMNVEV (reference sequence). Trimming removed 5 bases at V and 1 base at J, with 12 bases between. The chain's CDR3 is CASSPGWPSGNTIYF. The CDR3 DNA is TGTGCCAGCAGTCCCGGATGGCCGTCTGGAAACACCATATATTTT.

This clonotype was seen ten or more times. The chain combines TRBV5-8 with TRBJ2-7, with TRBD2 matching over 7 bases. The germline V gene encodes CDR1 SGHTS and CDR2 YDEGEE. The CDR3 totals 15 residues. V shed 0 bases, J shed 3 bases, and the junction held 6 bases outside the gene matches. Here the CDR3 DNA reads TGTGCCAGCAGCTTGGTCGGGGGGTCCCACTACGAGCAGTACTTC. It is translated as CASSLVGGSHYEQYF.

This clonotype was observed at least ten times. The chain's CDR3 is CASSDEGSGREETQYF. The DNA for the CDR3 is TGTGCCAGCAGTGATGAGGGTAGCGGGAGGGAAGAGACCCAGTACTTC. The rearrangement uses TRBV25-1 and TRBJ2-5; 11 bases match TRBD2. Germline trimming cut 3 bases from V and 3 bases from J; bases unmatched to any gene: 6. This CDR3 spans 16 amino acids. Germline V gene sequence: CDR1 MGHDK, CDR2 SYGVNS.